The sequence of this T cell receptor beta chain was determined in a study of shared clonotypes between healthy human individuals. As regards this clone: Its antigen is unidentified. Additional DNA sequences in this sample encode the identical CDR3.

TCRdb's copy holds only in-frame clones and misses some; the assay was immunoSEQ multiplex PCR. The sample lists more than 2,000,000 clones; over 90% were seen once. Donors were Caucasian adults residing in Nashville, Tennessee, USA. Memory CD4+ cells were the fraction left after CD45RA+ naive selection. Germline trimming cut 1 base from V and 6 bases from J; bases unmatched to any gene: 3. Germline V gene data show CDR1 as GTSNPN and CDR2 as SVGIG (reference sequence). The CDR3 is 13 residues long. Points from the study as a whole: Non-shared clonotypes had lower generation probabilities than those shared by all four donors.

The TCR originated in a man between 18 and 29 years old in good health. Some clones in this sample may be carry-over from other donors' samples. The chain combines TRBV30 with TRBJ1-5; 7 bases align to TRBD1. The material sequenced was naive CD4+ T cells from PBMCs. Subset given: CD45RA+ positively selected. CDR3 in amino acids: CAWSGQGGQPQHF. The CDR3 bases are TGTGCCTGGAGTGGACAGGGTGGTCAGCCCCAGCATTTT. Variable domain in full (rest from reference TRBV30 and TRBJ1-5): SQTIHQWPATLVQPVGSPLSLECTVEGTSNPNLYWYRQAAGRGLQLLFYSVGIGQISSEVPQNLSASRPQDRQFILSSKKLLLSDSGFYLCAWSGQGGQPQHFGDGTRLSIL.